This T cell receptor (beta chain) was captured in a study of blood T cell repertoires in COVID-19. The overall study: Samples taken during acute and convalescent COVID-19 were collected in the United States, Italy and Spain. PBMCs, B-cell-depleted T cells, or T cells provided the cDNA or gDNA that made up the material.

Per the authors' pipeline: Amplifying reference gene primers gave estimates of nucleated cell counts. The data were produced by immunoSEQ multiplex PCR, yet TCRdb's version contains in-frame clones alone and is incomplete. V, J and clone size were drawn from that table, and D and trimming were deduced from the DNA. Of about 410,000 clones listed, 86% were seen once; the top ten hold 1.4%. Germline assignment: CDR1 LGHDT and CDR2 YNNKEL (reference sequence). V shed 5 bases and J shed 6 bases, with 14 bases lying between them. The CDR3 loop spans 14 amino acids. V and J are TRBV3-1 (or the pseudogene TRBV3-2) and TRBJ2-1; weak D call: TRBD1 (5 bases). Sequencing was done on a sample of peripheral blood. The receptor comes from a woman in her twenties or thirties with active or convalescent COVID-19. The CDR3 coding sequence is TGTGCCAGCAGCGTCAGGGCTACTGGCAATGAGCAGTTCTTC. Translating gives CASSVRATGNEQFF.